This TCR beta chain was sequenced during a study of regulatory T cells in long-lasting Graves disease. Points from the study as a whole: With some 2,800 shared public clonotypes, persistent patients exceeded new patients, who shared more than 750.

This CDR3 has 14 amino acids. CDR1 is MNHEY and CDR2 is SMNVEV in the germline V gene (reference sequence). Trimming pared 3 bases from V and 1 base from J, leaving 10 bases between. The TCR beta library used iRepertoire HTBI primers with Arm-PCR amplification of CDR3. How the authors handled the data: Taken together, the samples had 50 to 70 TRBV and 14 TRBJ segments identified. TCRdb independently ran MiXCR on the multiplex PCR reads; one entry per CDR3 protein. The V and J calls were not made by the authors but by TCRdb's processing. The table lists around 500,000 distinct CDR3 sequences, about 13% of them singletons. Time point meaning: newly diagnosed GD, antithyroid drugs for less than 3 months. After RNA was extracted from PBMCs, the TCR library was made from it. This clonotype has ten or more counts. Its specificity is not known. The data were also submitted as part of a second study, on T cells in Graves' hyperthyroidism and ophthalmopathy.

This TCR was recovered from a man aged 25 to 40 with Graves disease. The genes are TRBV27 and TRBJ2-7; D gene ambiguous. This material consisted of peripheral blood mononuclear cells (PBMCs), taken at new diagnosis, from a patient treated with antithyroid drugs. CDR3 nucleotide sequence: TGTGCCAGCAGTTTTCAGGCCGGGTCCTACGAGCAGTACTTC. Translation: CASSFQAGSYEQYF.